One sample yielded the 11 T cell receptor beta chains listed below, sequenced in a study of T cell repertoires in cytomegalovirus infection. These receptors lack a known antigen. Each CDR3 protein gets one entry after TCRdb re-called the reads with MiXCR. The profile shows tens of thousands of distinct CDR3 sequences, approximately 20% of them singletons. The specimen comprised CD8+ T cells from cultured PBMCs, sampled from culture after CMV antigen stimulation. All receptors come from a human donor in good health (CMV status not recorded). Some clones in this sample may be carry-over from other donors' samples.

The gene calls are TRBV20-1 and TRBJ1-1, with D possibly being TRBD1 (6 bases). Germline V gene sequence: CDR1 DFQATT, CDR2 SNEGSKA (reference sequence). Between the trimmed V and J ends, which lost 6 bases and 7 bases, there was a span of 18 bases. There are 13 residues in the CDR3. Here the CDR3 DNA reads TGCAGTGCCCCCTCGGGCAGGGGTTATGAAGCTTTCTTT. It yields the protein CSAPSGRGYEAFF.

The CDR3 protein is CASSLEGQVGEQYF. CDR3 coding DNA: TGTGCCAGCAGCTTAGAGGGACAGGTTGGCGAGCAGTACTTC. The chain employs TRBV11-2 and TRBJ2-7, with TRBD1 matching over 8 bases. The J segment lost 6 bases and the V segment lost 0 bases, leaving 4 bases of the junction unmatched. CDR3 length equals 14 residues. In germline, CDR1 is SGHAT, CDR2 FQNNGV.

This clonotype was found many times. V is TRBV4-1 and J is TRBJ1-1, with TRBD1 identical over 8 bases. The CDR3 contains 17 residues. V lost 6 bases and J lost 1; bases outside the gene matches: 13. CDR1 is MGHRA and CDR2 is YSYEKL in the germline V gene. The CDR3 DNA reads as TGCGCCAGCAGTTTTCTCGGGCAGGGGGCATCGAACACTGAAGCTTTCTTT. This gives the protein CASSFLGQGASNTEAFF.

The CDR3 is CASSLRVPGNTIYF. CDR3 DNA: TGCGCCAGCAGCTTGCGGGTTCCTGGAAACACCATATATTTT. The V and J genes are TRBV5-1 and TRBJ1-3, with D hard to call. The length of the CDR3 is 14 residues. Deletions cut 1 base from V and 2 bases from J, with 7 bases between. Germline values: CDR1 SGHRS, CDR2 YFSETQ.

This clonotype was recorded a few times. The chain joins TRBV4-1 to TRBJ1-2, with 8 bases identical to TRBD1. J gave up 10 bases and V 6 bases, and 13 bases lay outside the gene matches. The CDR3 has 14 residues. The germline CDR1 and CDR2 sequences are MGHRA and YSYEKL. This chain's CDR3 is CASSLGQGLTDYTF. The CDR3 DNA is TGCGCCAGCAGTCTCGGACAGGGATTGACAGACTACACCTTC.

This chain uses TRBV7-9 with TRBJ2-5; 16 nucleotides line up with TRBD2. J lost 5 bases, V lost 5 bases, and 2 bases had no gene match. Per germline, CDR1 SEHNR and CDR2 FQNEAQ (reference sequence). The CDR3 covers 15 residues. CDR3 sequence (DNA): TGTGCCAGCAGCCCGGGACTAGCGGGAGGGGAGACCCAGTACTTC. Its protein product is CASSPGLAGGETQYF.

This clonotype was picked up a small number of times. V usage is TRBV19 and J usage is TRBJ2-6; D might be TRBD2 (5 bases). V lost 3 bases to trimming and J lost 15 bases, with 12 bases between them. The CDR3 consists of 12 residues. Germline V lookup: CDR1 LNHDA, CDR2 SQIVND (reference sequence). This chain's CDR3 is CASSMPPGSLTF. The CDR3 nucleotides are TGTGCCAGTAGTATGCCACCGGGGAGCCTGACTTTC. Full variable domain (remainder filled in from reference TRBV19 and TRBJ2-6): DGGITQSPKYLFRKEGQNVTLSCEQNLNHDAMYWYRQDPGQGLRLIYYSQIVNDFQKGDIAEGYSVSREKKESFPLTVTSAQKNPTAFYLCASSMPPGSLTFGAGSRLTVL.

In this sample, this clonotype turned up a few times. CDR3 loop: CASSSDAGAPYEQYF. The DNA for the CDR3 is TGCGCCAGCAGCTCGGATGCGGGGGCCCCCTACGAGCAGTACTTC. The chain couples TRBV5-1 to TRBJ2-7, with D possibly TRBD2 on 7 matching bases. There are 15 residues in the CDR3. Germline-derived CDR1 and CDR2 are SGHRS and YFSETQ. V was clipped by 3 bases and J by 2 bases, with 15 bases between them.

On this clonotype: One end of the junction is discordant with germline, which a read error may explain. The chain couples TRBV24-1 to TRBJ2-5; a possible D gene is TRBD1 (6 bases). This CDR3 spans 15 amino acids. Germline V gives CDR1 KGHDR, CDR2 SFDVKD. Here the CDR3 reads CATGDLMTGQETQYF. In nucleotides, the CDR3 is TGTGCCACCGGTGATTTGATGACAGGCCAGGAGACCCAGTACTTC.

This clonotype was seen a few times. CDR3 region: CASSEPGGRRTNEKLFF. The CDR3 nucleotides read TGTGCCAGCAGTGAACCAGGGGGGCGTAGGACTAATGAAAAACTGTTTTTT. The rearrangement links TRBV2 to TRBJ1-4; TRBD1 matches 7 bases. V lost 2 bases, J lost 2 bases, and 8 bases stayed unmatched. Germline lookup yields CDR1 SNHLY and CDR2 FYNNEI. CDR3 size: 17 residues.

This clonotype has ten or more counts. In nucleotides, the CDR3 is TGTGCCAGCAGTGAGGGACCGGTATCTTCCTACGAGCAGTACTTC. This sequence encodes CASSEGPVSSYEQYF. V usage is TRBV6-1 and J usage is TRBJ2-7; D is perhaps TRBD1 or TRBD2 (5 bases each). Germline V lookup: CDR1 MNHNS, CDR2 SASEGT. The V end lost 3 bases, the J end lost 1 base, and 13 bases lay between the germline ends. This CDR3 contains 15 residues.